This T cell receptor (beta chain) was captured in a study of T cell responses to AZD1222 COVID-19 vaccine. V lost 6 bases and J lost 4, with 12 bases in between. This CDR3 has 13 residues. The V gene's germline CDR1 is SGHTA and CDR2 FQGNSA. Findings of the study overall: It was only after the peak T cell response that any repertoires were sampled.

A word on this clone: The antigen is undetermined.

Profiling relied on immunoSEQ multiplex PCR, and the TCRdb table lists in-frame clones only, not all of them. The data show some 200,000 clones, roughly 92% seen once. The chain uses TRBV7-2 and TRBJ1-1; D not certain. Here the sequenced sample was peripheral blood, taken 28 days after the second AZD1222 dose. This TCR was recovered from an adult who received the AZD1222 COVID-19 vaccine. In DNA, the CDR3 is TGTGCCAGCAGGTTGTCGGGAGTCACTGAAGCTTTCTTT. Translated: CASRLSGVTEAFF.